The 6 T cell receptor beta chains given below trace back to one sample, sequenced in a study of metastatic and nonmetastatic thyroid tumors. Every patient was untreated before thyroid surgery. TCRdb re-called the PCR reads via MiXCR. The sample records about 16,000 clones, 31% being singletons. Sequenced: blood. Receptor source: a female donor with papillary thyroid cancer or a benign thyroid nodule (not recorded which). Some clones in this sample may be carry-over from other donors' samples.

To note about this clone: The junction differs from germline at one of its ends, possibly a read error. The chain carries TRBV27 and TRBJ2-5, with D perhaps TRBD1 (5 bases). The CDR3 spans 14 residues. Germline-derived CDR1 and CDR2 are MNHEY and SMNVEV (reference sequence). The CDR3 loop is CASRETVNQEAQYF. The CDR3 region has the DNA TGTGCCAGCAGAGAGACAGTGAACCAAGAGGCCCAGTACTTC.

This clone was detected ten times or more. V gene TRBV5-6 combines with J gene TRBJ1-5; no definite D call. In germline, CDR1 is SGHDT, CDR2 YYEEEE. Trimming removed 0 bases at V and 7 bases at J, with 11 bases between. The CDR3 is 14 residues long. CDR3 sequence (DNA): TGTGCCAGCAGCTTGGGGGCAGAAGGGCAGCCCCAGCATTTT. It codes for CASSLGAEGQPQHF.

This clone is judged medium-sized. V and J are TRBV20-1 and TRBJ2-1; no clear D. The CDR3 is made up of 14 amino acids. CDR1 is DFQATT, CDR2 SNEGSKA, per germline (reference sequence). V lost 5 bases, J lost 7 bases, and 18 bases lay in between. The CDR3 bases are TGCAGTGCTCCCCCTCCGGTTGGTGAAAATGAGCAGTTCTTC. Encoded protein: CSAPPPVGENEQFF.

By sample share, this clone is medium-sized (0.01 to 0.1%). The rearrangement joins TRBV7-8 to TRBJ1-2; unclear D gene. V lost 0 bases, J lost 5 bases, and 7 bases lay in between. This CDR3 region has 13 residues. The germline V gene encodes CDR1 SGHVS and CDR2 FQNEAQ. The CDR3 loop is CASSLASVYGYTF. The CDR3 DNA is TGTGCCAGCAGCTTAGCATCCGTATATGGCTACACCTTC.

This clone is termed medium-sized. The chain is built from TRBV7-2 and TRBJ2-1; D possibly corresponds to TRBD1 (6 bases). There are 16 residues in the CDR3. Trimming took 5 bases from V and 6 from J, leaving 20 bases between them. The germline V gene has CDR1 SGHTA and CDR2 FQGNSA. The CDR3 bases are TGTGCCAGCAGCGAAGGCGGAGACAGGATGGTCAATGAGCAGTTCTTC. It codes for CASSEGGDRMVNEQFF.

The chain is built from TRBV25-1 and TRBJ1-1; no clear D gene. CDR1 and CDR2 from the germline V gene are MGHDK and SYGVNS. Trimming shortened V by 7 bases and J by 1 base, and 7 bases separated the two germline ends. The CDR3 extends over 12 amino acids. CDR3 DNA sequence: TGTGCCAGCACCAGGTCGAACACTGAAGCTTTCTTT. This encodes CASTRSNTEAFF.